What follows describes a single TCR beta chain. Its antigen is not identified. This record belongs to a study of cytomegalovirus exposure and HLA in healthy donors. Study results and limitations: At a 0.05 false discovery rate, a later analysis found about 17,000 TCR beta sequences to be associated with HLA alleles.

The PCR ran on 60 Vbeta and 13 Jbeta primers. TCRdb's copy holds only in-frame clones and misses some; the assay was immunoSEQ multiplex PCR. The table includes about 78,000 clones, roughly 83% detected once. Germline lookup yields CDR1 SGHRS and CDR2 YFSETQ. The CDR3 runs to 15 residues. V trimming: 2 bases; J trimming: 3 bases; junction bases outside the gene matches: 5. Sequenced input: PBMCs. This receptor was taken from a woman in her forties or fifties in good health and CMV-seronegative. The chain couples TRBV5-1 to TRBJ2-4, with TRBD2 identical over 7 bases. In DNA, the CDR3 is TGCGCCAGCAGCTTAGTAGGGACTAACAAAAACATTCAGTACTTC. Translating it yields CASSLVGTNKNIQYF.